The TCR beta chain under discussion was sequenced for a study of beta chain features in type 1 diabetes. What was sequenced were expressed TCRB transcripts, since all of the isolated RNA had been reverse transcribed. TCRdb's table, derived via immunoSEQ multiplex PCR, lists solely in-frame clones and lacks some. The top ten hold roughly 0.017% of the sample, which has some 400,000 clones, approximately 16% seen once. The CDR3 length is 13 residues. Germline-derived CDR1 and CDR2 are MNHEY and SVGAGI. V lost 6 bases and J lost 4, with 12 bases in between. The V and J genes are TRBV6-5 and TRBJ1-2, with D possibly matching TRBD1 (6 bases). This sequence was found in a young woman in good health. The specimen sequenced was naive CD4+ T cells from blood. The CDR3 region is CASRDSRTYGYTF. The CDR3 DNA sequence: TGTGCCAGCAGGGACAGCCGAACCTATGGCTACACCTTC.